The next 21 T cell receptor beta chains were all read from a single sample in a study of T cell changes during pregnancy in multiple sclerosis. Some clones are missing from TCRdb's copy, which holds only in-frame ones; the method was immunoSEQ multiplex PCR. The table includes 70,000 to 90,000 clones, around 93% detected once. Sequences were derived from peripheral blood, sampled in the first trimester of pregnancy. The receptors here all came from a female donor with multiple sclerosis, enrolled in a pregnancy study.

The V call is TRBV10-3, the J call TRBJ2-1; possible D gene TRBD1, 5 bases. V lost 2 bases and J lost 1, with 6 bases in between. From germline, CDR1 is ENHRY and CDR2 SYGVKD. This CDR3 is built from 14 residues. The CDR3 loop is CAISERQSYNEQFF. Written as DNA, the CDR3 is TGTGCCATCAGTGAGAGACAGTCCTACAATGAGCAGTTCTTC.

The chain uses TRBV5-1 and TRBJ2-7; perhaps TRBD2 as D (5 bases). The germline V gene encodes CDR1 SGHRS and CDR2 YFSETQ. V gave up 0 bases and J gave up 4 bases, with 17 bases separating them. CDR3 size: 16 residues. The CDR3 DNA follows: TGCGCCAGCAGCTTGGGGGGTACCGGGGAACTTTACGAGCAGTACTTC. This encodes CASSLGGTGELYEQYF.

The chain uses TRBV6-1 and TRBJ1-2, with 10 bases that match TRBD1. The J segment lost 7 bases and the V segment lost 6 bases, leaving 11 bases of the junction unmatched. The V gene's germline CDR1 is MNHNS and CDR2 SASEGT. The CDR3 sequence is 15 residues long. The chain's CDR3 is CASSDRGRGSFGYTF. The CDR3, as DNA: TGTGCCAGCAGCGACAGGGGGCGTGGATCCTTTGGCTACACCTTC.

The chain carries TRBV6-5 and TRBJ2-2; 9 nucleotides line up with TRBD2. The J segment lost 5 bases and the V segment lost 5 bases, leaving 3 bases of the junction unmatched. CDR1 is MNHEY, CDR2 SVGAGI, per germline. The CDR3 length is 14 residues. This CDR3 reads CASSQSGGTGELFF. The CDR3 DNA sequence: TGTGCCAGCAGTCAGAGCGGGGGGACCGGGGAGCTGTTTTTT.

V and J are TRBV7-6 and TRBJ2-7, with TRBD1 matching 9 bases. V was clipped by 5 bases and J by 2 bases; unmatched bases: 16. Germline-derived CDR1 and CDR2 are SGHVS and FNYEAQ. CDR3 length equals 18 residues. The CDR3 DNA reads TGTGCCAGCAGCCAACCTCCCGACAGGGGGGGCCCTCCCTACGAGCAGTACTTC. Translation gives CASSQPPDRGGPPYEQYF.

The chain uses TRBV19 and TRBJ2-2, with 10 bases fitting TRBD2. The CDR3 loop spans 14 amino acids. V shed 7 bases, J shed 7 bases, and the junction held 6 bases outside the gene matches. Germline V lookup: CDR1 LNHDA, CDR2 SQIVND (reference sequence). The CDR3, as DNA: TGTGCCAGTACCTTAGCGGGGGGATTCGGGGAGCTGTTTTTT. The encoded protein is CASTLAGGFGELFF.

V and J are TRBV6-6 and TRBJ1-6; D call uncertain. Deletions cut 5 bases from V and 3 bases from J, with 14 bases between. Germline-derived CDR1 and CDR2 are MNHNY and SVGAGI (reference sequence). CDR3 length equals 16 residues. The CDR3 loop reads CASSTTGALYNSPLHF. The CDR3 DNA reads as TGTGCCAGCAGTACGACCGGAGCCCTCTATAATTCACCCCTCCACTTT.

CDR3 protein: CASSPTGNTEAFF. The CDR3 region has the DNA TGTGCCAGCAGCCCAACGGGGAACACTGAAGCTTTCTTT. The chain recombines TRBV7-6 with TRBJ1-1, with no clear D. Germline loops: CDR1 SGHVS, CDR2 FNYEAQ. V lost 5 bases to trimming and J lost 1 base, with 8 bases between them. The CDR3 has 13 residues.

The chain is built from TRBV4-1 and TRBJ2-1; 7 nucleotides match TRBD2. V was pared by 3 bases and J by 2 bases, with 13 bases of the junction left unmatched. Looked up from germline, CDR1 is MGHRA and CDR2 is YSYEKL. The CDR3 has 18 residues. The CDR3 region has the DNA TGCGCCAGCAGCCACCAACCGGGGATGGGGGGGGCCTACAATGAGCAGTTCTTC. The encoded protein is CASSHQPGMGGAYNEQFF.

This chain connects TRBV6-6 to TRBJ2-1, with 13 bases fitting TRBD2. V was clipped by 4 bases and J by 6 bases; unmatched bases: 6. The CDR3 length is 16 residues. Per germline, CDR1 MNHNY and CDR2 SVGAGI (reference sequence). CDR3 sequence: CASSFPTSGRANEQFF. DNA of the CDR3: TGTGCCAGCAGTTTCCCCACTAGCGGGAGGGCCAATGAGCAGTTCTTC.

The V gene is TRBV6-4, the J gene TRBJ1-1; D may be TRBD1 (6 bases). V was shortened by 6 bases and J by 4 bases, with 15 bases between the two germline ends. Germline CDR1 and CDR2: MRHNA and SNTAGT. This CDR3 is 14 amino acids long. CDR3 nucleotide sequence: TGTGCCAGCAGGGAACAGGGTTGGGCCACTGAAGCTTTCTTT. This encodes CASREQGWATEAFF.

This clone was detected only once. CDR3 sequence reads: CASSAPLGTGNYGYTF. The DNA for the CDR3 is TGTGCCAGCAGTGCGCCATTGGGGACAGGGAACTATGGCTACACCTTC. The V call is TRBV25-1, the J call TRBJ1-2; TRBD1 agrees at 9 bases. Germline CDR1 and CDR2: MGHDK and SYGVNS. The CDR3 is made up of 16 amino acids. V lost 4 bases to trimming and J lost 2 bases; unmatched junction nucleotides: 8.

The chain uses TRBV27 and TRBJ1-2; D might be TRBD1 (5 bases). The V end lost 2 bases, the J end lost 4 bases, and 11 bases lay between the germline ends. The germline V gene has CDR1 MNHEY and CDR2 SMNVEV (reference sequence). The CDR3 loop spans 14 amino acids. CDR3 sequence (DNA): TGTGCCAGCAGTTTACAGGGAAGGGGCTATGGCTACACCTTC. It specifies CASSLQGRGYGYTF.

J is TRBJ2-3 and V is TRBV19; TRBD2 agrees at 8 bases. The CDR3 contains 16 residues. CDR1 and CDR2 (germline): LNHDA, SQIVND (reference sequence). The V gene end was trimmed by 8 bases and the J gene end by 0 bases; junction bases not matched to a gene: 10. The CDR3 nucleotides are TGTGCCAGTGCAGGAATAGCGGGGTTTAGCACAGATACGCAGTATTTT. It yields the protein CASAGIAGFSTDTQYF. Using reference TRBV19 and TRBJ2-3 for the parts outside the CDR3, the full variable domain is DGGITQSPKYLFRKEGQNVTLSCEQNLNHDAMYWYRQDPGQGLRLIYYSQIVNDFQKGDIAEGYSVSREKKESFPLTVTSAQKNPTAFYLCASAGIAGFSTDTQYFGPGTRLTVL.

Comments on this clone: The same CDR3 also results from other DNA sequences found in this sample. CDR3 in DNA: TGTGCCAGCAGCTTGGCTCAGGGCTACGAGCAGTACTTC. Translated: CASSLAQGYEQYF. V usage is TRBV5-5 and J usage is TRBJ2-7, with D maybe TRBD1 (5 bases). The CDR3 covers 13 residues. The V end was cut by 0 bases, the J end by 3 bases, with 7 bases between. Germline assignment: CDR1 SGHKS and CDR2 YYEKEE (reference sequence).

The chain employs TRBV6-1 and TRBJ1-2; TRBD1 is a possible D gene (5 bases). CDR3 length: 14 amino acids. V shed 0 bases and J shed 4 bases, with 9 bases lying between them. The germline V gene encodes CDR1 MNHNS and CDR2 SASEGT. The CDR3 sequence is CASSEAGRAYGYTF. The CDR3 coding sequence is TGTGCCAGCAGTGAAGCGGGCAGGGCCTATGGCTACACCTTC.

The CDR3 region is CSVGRGQQETQYF. The CDR3 DNA follows: TGCAGCGTTGGTAGGGGACAGCAAGAGACCCAGTACTTC. The chain recombines TRBV29-1 with TRBJ2-5; the match to TRBD1 covers 7 bases. The J segment lost 2 bases and the V segment lost 4 bases, leaving 4 bases of the junction unmatched. CDR1 SQVTM and CDR2 ANQGSEA come from the germline V gene. The CDR3 contains 13 residues.

The chain recombines TRBV7-7 with TRBJ2-2, with TRBD1 identical over 7 bases. This CDR3 is 16 amino acids long. Losses at the gene ends were 5 bases for V and 5 bases for J; bases not matched to a gene: 11. The germline CDR1 and CDR2 sequences are SSHAT and FNYEAQ (reference sequence). The DNA for the CDR3 is TGTGCCAGCAGCCCACAGGGGCCTCTAGTAACCGGGGAGCTGTTTTTT. Residues: CASSPQGPLVTGELFF.

The chain employs TRBV5-8 and TRBJ1-5; D might be TRBD1 (5 bases). Germline V CDR1 and CDR2: SGHTS, YDEGEE. Trimming cost V 3 bases and J 1 base, with 11 bases left between them. The CDR3 runs to 15 residues. CDR3 nucleotide sequence: TGTGCCAGCAGCTCCCAGGGCAGGAGCAATCAGCCCCAGCATTTT. Translation: CASSSQGRSNQPQHF. Looking up the rest from reference TRBV5-8 and TRBJ1-5 gives the full variable domain: EAGVTQSPTHLIKTRGQQATLRCSPISGHTSVYWYQQALGLGLQFLLWYDEGEERNRGNFPPRFSGRQFPNYSSELNVNALELEDSALYLCASSSQGRSNQPQHFGDGTRLSIL.

This chain links TRBV30 with TRBJ1-5; no firm D call. Trimming left V 1 base short and J 3 bases short, with 7 bases between. Germline assignment: CDR1 GTSNPN and CDR2 SVGIG (reference sequence). The CDR3 totals 13 residues. CDR3 loop: CAWSEQYNQPQHF. In DNA, the CDR3 is TGTGCCTGGAGTGAACAGTACAATCAGCCCCAGCATTTT.

This clone was found once. J is TRBJ1-1 and V is TRBV6-5; tentatively, D is TRBD1 (5 bases). CDR3 length: 14 amino acids. Trimming stripped 0 bases from V and 4 bases from J, with 9 bases between. The V gene's germline CDR1 is MNHEY and CDR2 SVGAGI. CDR3 residues: CASSYSRDSTEAFF. CDR3 in DNA: TGTGCCAGCAGTTACTCCCGGGACTCCACTGAAGCTTTCTTT.